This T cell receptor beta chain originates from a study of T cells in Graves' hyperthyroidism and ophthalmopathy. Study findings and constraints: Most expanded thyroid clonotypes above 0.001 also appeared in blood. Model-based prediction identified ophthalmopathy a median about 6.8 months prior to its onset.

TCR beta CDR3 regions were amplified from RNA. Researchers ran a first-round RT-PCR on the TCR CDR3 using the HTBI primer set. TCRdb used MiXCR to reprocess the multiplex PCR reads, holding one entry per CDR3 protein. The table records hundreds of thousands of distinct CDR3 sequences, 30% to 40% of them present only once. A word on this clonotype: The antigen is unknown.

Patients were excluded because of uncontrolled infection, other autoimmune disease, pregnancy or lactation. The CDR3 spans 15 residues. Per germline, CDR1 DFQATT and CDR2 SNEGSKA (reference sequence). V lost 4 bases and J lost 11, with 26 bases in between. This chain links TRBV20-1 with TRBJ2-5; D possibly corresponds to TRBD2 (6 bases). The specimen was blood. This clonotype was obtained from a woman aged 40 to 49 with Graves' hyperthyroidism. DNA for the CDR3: TGCAGTGCTAATGGACAACCGGGGGTTACAGATACGCAGTACTTC. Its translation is CSANGQPGVTDTQYF.